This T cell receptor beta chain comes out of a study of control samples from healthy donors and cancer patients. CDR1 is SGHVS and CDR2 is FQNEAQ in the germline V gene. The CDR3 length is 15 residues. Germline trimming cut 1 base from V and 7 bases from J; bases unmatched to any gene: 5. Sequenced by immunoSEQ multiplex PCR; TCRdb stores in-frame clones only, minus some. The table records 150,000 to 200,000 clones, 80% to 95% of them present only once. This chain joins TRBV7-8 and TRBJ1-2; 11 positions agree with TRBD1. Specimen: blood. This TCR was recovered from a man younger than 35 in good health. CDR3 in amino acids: CASSLDVGTGGGYTF. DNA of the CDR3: TGTGCCAGCAGCTTAGATGTCGGGACAGGGGGTGGCTACACCTTC.